This T cell receptor (beta chain) is from a study of T cells after yellow fever vaccination. Findings and limits, study-wide: The booster saw the reappearance of most primary-vaccination clones (approximately 97% CD4, almost 90% CD8). Some clonotypes, a small share, were shared between CD4 and CD8 compartments. Weaker, the secondary response had a peak occurring faster, on day 5 versus 15.

It was through 5'RACE template switching that TCR cDNA was made, with a universal primer site and UMIs added. TCRdb re-analysed the 5' RACE reads in MiXCR, keeping a single row per CDR3 protein. This sample carries some 200,000 distinct CDR3 sequences, about 10% of them seen once, and the ten largest clones take 30% to 45%. The CDR3 totals 15 residues. V trimming: 5 bases; J trimming: 5 bases; junction bases outside the gene matches: 10. Concerning this clonotype itself: The target antigen is unknown.

The chain joins TRBV12-3 or TRBV12-4 to TRBJ2-5; 8 bases match TRBD1. The receptor was isolated from a man younger than 30 who received the YFV17D yellow fever vaccine. The sequences come from CD8+ T cells sorted from PBMCs, collected 15 days after the yellow fever booster vaccination. In nucleotides, the CDR3 is TGTGCCAGCAGTCAAATCAGGGGGCTGGGGGAGACCCAGTACTTC. Translating it yields CASSQIRGLGETQYF.